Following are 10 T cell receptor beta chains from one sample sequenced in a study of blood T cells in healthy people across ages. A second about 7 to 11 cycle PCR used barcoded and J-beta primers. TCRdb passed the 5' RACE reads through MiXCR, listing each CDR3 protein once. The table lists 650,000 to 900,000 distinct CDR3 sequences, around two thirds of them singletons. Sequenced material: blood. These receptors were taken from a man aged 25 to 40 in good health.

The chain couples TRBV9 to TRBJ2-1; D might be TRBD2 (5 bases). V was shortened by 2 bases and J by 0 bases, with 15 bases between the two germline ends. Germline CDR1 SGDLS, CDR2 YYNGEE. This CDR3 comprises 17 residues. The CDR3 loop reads CASSVPPGSSSYNEQFF. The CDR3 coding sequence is TGTGCCAGCAGCGTCCCCCCGGGGTCCAGCTCCTACAATGAGCAGTTCTTC.

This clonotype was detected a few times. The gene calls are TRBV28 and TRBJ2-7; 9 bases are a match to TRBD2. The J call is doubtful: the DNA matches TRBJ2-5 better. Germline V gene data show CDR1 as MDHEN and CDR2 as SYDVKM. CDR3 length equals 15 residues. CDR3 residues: CASSLASGDEETQYF. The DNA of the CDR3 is TGTGCCAGCAGTTTGGCTAGCGGGGATGAAGAGACCCAGTACTTC.

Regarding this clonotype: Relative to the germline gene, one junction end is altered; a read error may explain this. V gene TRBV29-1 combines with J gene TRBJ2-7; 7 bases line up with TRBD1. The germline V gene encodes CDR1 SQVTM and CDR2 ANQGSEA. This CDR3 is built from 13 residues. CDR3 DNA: TGCAGCGCTGAACGGGACAGTTCCTACGAGCAGTACTTC. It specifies CSAERDSSYEQYF.

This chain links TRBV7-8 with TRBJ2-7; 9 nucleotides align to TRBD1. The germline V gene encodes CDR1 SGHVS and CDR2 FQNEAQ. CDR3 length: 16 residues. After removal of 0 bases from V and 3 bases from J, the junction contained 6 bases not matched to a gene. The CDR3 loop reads CASSLAFGTGIYEQYF. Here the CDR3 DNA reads TGTGCCAGCAGCTTAGCGTTCGGGACAGGGATCTACGAGCAGTACTTC.

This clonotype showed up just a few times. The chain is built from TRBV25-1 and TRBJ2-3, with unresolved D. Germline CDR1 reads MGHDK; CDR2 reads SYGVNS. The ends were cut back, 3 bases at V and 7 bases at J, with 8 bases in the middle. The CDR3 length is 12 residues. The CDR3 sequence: CASSEAVNTQYF. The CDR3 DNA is TGTGCCAGCAGTGAGGCTGTCAATACGCAGTATTTT.

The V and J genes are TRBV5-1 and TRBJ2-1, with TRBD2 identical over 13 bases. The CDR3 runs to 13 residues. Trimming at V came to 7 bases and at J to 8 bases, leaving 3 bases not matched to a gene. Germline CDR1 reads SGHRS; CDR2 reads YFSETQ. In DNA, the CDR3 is TGCGCCAGCGGGACTAGCGGGGTGTATGAGCAGTTCTTC. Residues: CASGTSGVYEQFF.

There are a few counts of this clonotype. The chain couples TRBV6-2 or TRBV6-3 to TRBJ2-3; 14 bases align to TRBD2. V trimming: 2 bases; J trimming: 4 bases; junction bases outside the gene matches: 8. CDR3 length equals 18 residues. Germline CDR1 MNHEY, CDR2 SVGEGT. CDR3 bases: TGTGCCAGCAGTTACCGGACTAGCGGGGGGCCCCCCCCAGATACGCAGTATTTT. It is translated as CASSYRTSGGPPPDTQYF.

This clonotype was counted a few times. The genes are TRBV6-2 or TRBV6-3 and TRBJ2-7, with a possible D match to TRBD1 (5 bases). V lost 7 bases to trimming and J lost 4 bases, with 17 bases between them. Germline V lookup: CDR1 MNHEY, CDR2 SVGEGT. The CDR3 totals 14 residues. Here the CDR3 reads CASTIQGRYYEQYF. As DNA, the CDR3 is TGTGCCAGCACCATCCAGGGTCGATATTACGAGCAGTACTTC.

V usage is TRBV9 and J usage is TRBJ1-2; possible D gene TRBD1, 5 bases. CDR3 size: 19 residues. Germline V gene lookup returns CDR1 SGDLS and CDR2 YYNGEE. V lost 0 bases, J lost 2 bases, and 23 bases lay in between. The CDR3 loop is CASSVEGPIGGAANYGYTF. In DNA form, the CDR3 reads TGTGCCAGCAGCGTAGAAGGGCCCATCGGGGGAGCGGCAAACTATGGCTACACCTTC. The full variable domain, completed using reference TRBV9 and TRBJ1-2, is DSGVTQTPKHLITATGQRVTLRCSPRSGDLSVYWYQQSLDQGLQFLIQYYNGEERAKGNILERFSAQQFPDLHSELNLSSLELGDSALYFCASSVEGPIGGAANYGYTFGSGTRLTVV.

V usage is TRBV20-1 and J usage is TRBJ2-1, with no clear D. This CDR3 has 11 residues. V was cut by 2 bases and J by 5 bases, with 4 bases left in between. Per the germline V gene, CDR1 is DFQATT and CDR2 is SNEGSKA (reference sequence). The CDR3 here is CSARWDNEQFF. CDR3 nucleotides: TGCAGTGCTAGATGGGACAATGAGCAGTTCTTC.